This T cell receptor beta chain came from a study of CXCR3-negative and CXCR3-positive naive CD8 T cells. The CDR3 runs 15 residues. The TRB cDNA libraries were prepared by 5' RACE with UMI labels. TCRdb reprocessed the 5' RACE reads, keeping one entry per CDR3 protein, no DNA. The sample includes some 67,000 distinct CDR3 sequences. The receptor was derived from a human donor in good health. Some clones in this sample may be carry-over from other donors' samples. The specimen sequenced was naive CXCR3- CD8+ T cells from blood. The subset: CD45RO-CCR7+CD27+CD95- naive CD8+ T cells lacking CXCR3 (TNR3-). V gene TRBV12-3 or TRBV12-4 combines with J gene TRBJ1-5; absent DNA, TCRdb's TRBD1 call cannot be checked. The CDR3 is CASSPPPDSNQPQHF.